Each of the 15 T cell receptor beta chains below was sequenced from the same sample in a study of metastatic and nonmetastatic thyroid tumors. TCRdb recomputed clones from the PCR reads via MiXCR. This table holds 22,000 or so clones, about a sixth found once. No patient had received any treatment before thyroid surgery. Sequencing used blood. The source of these receptors is a female donor with papillary thyroid cancer or a benign thyroid nodule (not recorded which). Some clones in this sample may be carry-over from other donors' samples.

The CDR3 here is CASSLGEGAYEQYF. The CDR3 region has the DNA TGTGCCAGCTCCCTCGGGGAGGGGGCCTACGAGCAGTACTTC. The chain couples TRBV5-6 to TRBJ2-7, with D perhaps matching TRBD2 (7 bases). Trimming cost V 7 bases and J 2 bases, with 16 bases left between them. CDR1 is SGHDT and CDR2 is YYEEEE in the germline V gene. The CDR3 extends over 14 amino acids.

This clone was recorded many times. V is TRBV7-3 and J is TRBJ2-3; unclear D gene. The CDR3 length is 14 residues. Germline assignment: CDR1 SGHTA and CDR2 FQGTGA. Trimming left V 2 bases short and J 0 bases short, with 6 bases between. The CDR3 DNA reads TGTGCCAGCAGCTTAGGCAGTAGCACAGATACGCAGTATTTT. It codes for CASSLGSSTDTQYF.

This clone was seen many times. Germline is not matched at one junction end, which may reflect a read error. The rearrangement uses TRBV29-1 and TRBJ2-5; possibly TRBD2 for D (6 bases). Germline lookup yields CDR1 SQVTM and CDR2 ANQGSEA. The CDR3 is 10 residues long. CDR3 sequence: CSVGDSGLHF. The CDR3 nucleotides are TGCAGCGTAGGGGACTCGGGCCTTCACTTC.

This clone appeared many times. The chain joins TRBV6-2 or TRBV6-3 to TRBJ2-7; 7 positions match TRBD2. The CDR3 covers 16 residues. J was trimmed by 1 base and V by 0 bases; bases with no gene match: 6. Per the germline V gene, CDR1 is MNHEY and CDR2 is SVGEGT. DNA for the CDR3: TGTGCCAGCAGTTACTCCCTTAGCGGGCTATCCTACGAGCAGTACTTC. It yields the protein CASSYSLSGLSYEQYF.

Many counts were recorded for this clone. Because the CDR3's place on the DNA is in doubt, the DNA is left out and the CDR3 is given as listed by TCRdb. The gene calls are TRBV5-1 and TRBJ2-2. CDR1 and CDR2 (germline): SGHRS, YFSETQ. The CDR3 spans 13 amino acids, including both terminal residues. The CDR3 loop reads CASSLFGNGELFF.

This clone was recorded at least ten times. The junction and the germline gene differ at one end; a read error may be behind it. The same CDR3 can be traced to other DNA sequences in this sample. The V call is TRBV20-1, the J call TRBJ2-2; 8 bases agree with TRBD2. From germline, CDR1 is DFQATT and CDR2 SNEGSKA (reference sequence). The CDR3 spans 14 residues. The CDR3: CSARAGGNTGELFF. The CDR3 region has the DNA TGCAGTGCTAGAGCGGGAGGGAACACCGGAGAGCTGTTTTTT.

There are many counts of this clone. This chain links TRBV29-1 with TRBJ1-1; possibly TRBD1 for D (5 bases). This CDR3 has 16 residues. Germline CDR1 reads SQVTM; CDR2 reads ANQGSEA. V was pared by 4 bases and J by 0 bases, with 18 bases between. CDR3 in amino acids: CSVAGRAGRLNTEAFF. CDR3 sequence (DNA): TGCAGCGTTGCCGGGAGGGCGGGACGGTTGAACACTGAAGCTTTCTTT.

This clone appeared many times. V gene TRBV4-3 combines with J gene TRBJ1-6; 8 bases match TRBD1. The CDR3 extends over 16 amino acids. The junction had 9 bases not matched to a gene; V was cut back by 2 bases and J by 9 bases. CDR1 and CDR2 (germline): LGHNA, YSLEER. CDR3 protein: CASSQSGQGAGSPLHF. The CDR3 DNA is TGCGCCAGCAGCCAATCCGGTCAGGGGGCGGGTTCACCCCTCCACTTT.

This chain uses TRBV5-1 with TRBJ2-7; no reliable D call. This CDR3 is 14 amino acids long. Trimming removed 4 bases from V and 0 bases from J, with 11 bases in between. Germline CDR1 SGHRS, CDR2 YFSETQ. The DNA of the CDR3 is TGCGCCAGCAGCCTCCAGGCGAGCTCCTACGAGCAGTACTTC. It is translated as CASSLQASSYEQYF.

V usage is TRBV30 and J usage is TRBJ2-7, with TRBD1 as a possible D gene (5 bases). Trimming removed 0 bases at V and 7 bases at J, with 13 bases between. The germline V gene has CDR1 GTSNPN and CDR2 SVGIG (reference sequence). This CDR3 contains 13 residues. The CDR3 region is CAWSVSQGLEQYF. CDR3 DNA: TGTGCCTGGAGTGTTAGTCAGGGTCTTGAGCAGTACTTC.

This clone was recorded at least ten times. The chain links TRBV19 to TRBJ2-5, with 9 positions matching TRBD2. Germline V gene data show CDR1 as LNHDA and CDR2 as SQIVND (reference sequence). Trimming removed 10 bases from V and 5 bases from J; junction bases left unmatched: 14. This CDR3 is 15 amino acids long. This CDR3 is CATSGSGRSRETQYF. The CDR3 nucleotides read TGTGCCACCTCCGGGAGCGGGAGGTCCCGGGAGACCCAGTACTTC. Complete variable domain (other parts from reference TRBV19 and TRBJ2-5): DGGITQSPKYLFRKEGQNVTLSCEQNLNHDAMYWYRQDPGQGLRLIYYSQIVNDFQKGDIAEGYSVSREKKESFPLTVTSAQKNPTAFYLCATSGSGRSRETQYFGPGTRLLVL.

At least ten counts were recorded for this clone. The chain uses TRBV3-1 and TRBJ2-3; D is perhaps TRBD2 (5 bases). CDR1 is LGHDT, CDR2 YNNKEL, per germline (reference sequence). This CDR3 spans 17 amino acids. Trimming removed 0 bases from V and 4 bases from J, with 17 bases in between. This CDR3 reads CASSQDRRGLGADTQYF. CDR3 coding DNA: TGTGCCAGCAGCCAAGACCGCCGAGGGTTGGGAGCAGATACGCAGTATTTT.

This clone was picked up many times. The rearrangement uses TRBV4-1 and TRBJ2-2; D call uncertain. V lost 0 bases and J lost 2, with 7 bases in between. Germline V gene data show CDR1 as MGHRA and CDR2 as YSYEKL. The CDR3 has 15 residues. The chain's CDR3 is CASSQEITNTGELFF. The CDR3 nucleotides are TGCGCCAGCAGCCAAGAAATTACAAACACCGGGGAGCTGTTTTTT.

With regard to this clone: In this CDR3 the conserved last residue, phenylalanine or tryptophan, is missing, so a read error is likely. The CDR3 loop reads CASSQFQGAGIQYL. CDR3 bases: TGTGCCAGCAGTCAATTTCAGGGGGCGGGCATTCAGTACCTC. The rearrangement joins TRBV3-1 to TRBJ2-4; 8 bases are shared with TRBD1. Trimming removed 6 bases from V and 9 bases from J; junction bases left unmatched: 10. Germline V gives CDR1 LGHDT, CDR2 YNNKEL (reference sequence). The CDR3 is 14 residues long.

This clone was seen repeatedly, ten times or more. The chain uses TRBV4-2 and TRBJ2-5; D is ambiguous. Per the germline V gene, CDR1 is LGHNA and CDR2 is YNFKEQ. The V end was cut by 2 bases, the J end by 3 bases, with 13 bases between. The CDR3 loop spans 15 amino acids. The CDR3 DNA reads TGTGCCAGCAGCCAAAAAGACGGAACCGAAGAGACCCAGTACTTC. Translated: CASSQKDGTEETQYF.